The T cell receptor (beta chain) under discussion was sequenced for a study of post-analysis software for immune sequencing data. Included in the TCR beta cDNA libraries were unique molecular identifiers. Hundreds of thousands of cDNA molecules came from approximately 1 to 10 million T cells. TCRdb recomputed calls from the PCR reads with MiXCR, one row per CDR3 protein. The sample consists of approximately 730,000 distinct CDR3 sequences, 46% of them appearing once. This CDR3 region has 15 residues. Germline loops: CDR1 MNHNY, CDR2 SVGAGI (reference sequence). V was shortened by 6 bases and J by 4 bases, with 18 bases between the two germline ends. General study results and limits: Multiple sclerosis patients had significantly lower normalized Chao1 diversity than controls. Patients used about 5 TRBV segments, including TRBV5-6, TRBV5-1 and TRBV20-1, more often than controls. Strong co-clustering by F measure was evident for samples that had been prepared in the same batch.

About this clonotype itself: As yet, its antigen is unknown.

The chain has TRBV6-6 and TRBJ2-5; either TRBD1 or TRBD2 may supply D (7 bases each). The sequenced sample was blood. This sequence originates from a girl aged 5-17 years with multiple sclerosis. The CDR3 loop reads CASRGFRGGRETQYF. The CDR3 nucleotides read TGTGCCAGCAGGGGTTTCAGGGGGGGTCGAGAGACCCAGTACTTC.